Listed here are 22 T cell receptor beta chains from one sample, sequenced in a study of cytomegalovirus exposure and HLA in healthy donors (dated by TCRdb to between 2016 and 2019). The method was the immunoSEQ multiplex PCR assay. For the multiplex PCR, a mixture combining 60 forward primers for TCR Vbeta segments and 13 reverse primers for TCR Jbeta segments was used. This immuneACCESS table, as held by TCRdb, lists in-frame sequences with V and J called but not all clones. Of the missing ones, under half trace to an unresolved V gene in checked studies; the others have no known cause. For this sample, the table gives some 130,000 clones. Approximately 1.7% of the sample lies in the top ten. The sequenced sample consisted of PBMCs. The origin of the receptors is a woman between 35 and 50 years old in good health and CMV-seropositive.

This sequence joins TRBV5-1 and TRBJ2-6; 9 nucleotides agree with TRBD1. The CDR3 sequence is 19 residues long. In germline, CDR1 is SGHRS, CDR2 YFSETQ. V shed 1 base, J shed 4 bases, and the junction held 12 bases outside the gene matches. The CDR3: CASSLHPGQGSPGANVLTF. CDR3 bases: TGCGCCAGCAGCTTGCACCCGGGACAGGGTAGTCCCGGGGCCAACGTCCTGACTTTC.

V and J are TRBV29-1 and TRBJ2-2; D gene uncertain. This CDR3 has 16 residues. V was pared by 2 bases and J by 2 bases, with 15 bases between. Germline V lookup: CDR1 SQVTM, CDR2 ANQGSEA. The CDR3 nucleotides read TGCAGCGTTGAACCCGCAGACAACCCCAACACCGGGGAGCTGTTTTTT. It is translated as CSVEPADNPNTGELFF.

The rearrangement joins TRBV4-1 to TRBJ1-1; D is ambiguous. CDR1 is MGHRA, CDR2 YSYEKL, per germline. The germline V and J ends were trimmed by 0 bases and 8 bases, with 16 bases remaining between them. There are 15 residues in the CDR3. The CDR3 region is CASSQESAASLEAFF. Here the CDR3 DNA reads TGCGCCAGCAGCCAAGAAAGCGCAGCCTCCCTAGAAGCTTTCTTT.

The chain joins TRBV10-3 to TRBJ2-7, with 7 nucleotides matching TRBD2. The germline gives CDR1 ENHRY, CDR2 SYGVKD. The CDR3 consists of 17 residues. V lost 6 bases to trimming and J lost 0 bases; unmatched junction nucleotides: 14. The CDR3 bases are TGTGCCATCAGCGTTCTCTCCGGGGAGGGTCCCTCCTACGAGCAGTACTTC. Translated: CAISVLSGEGPSYEQYF.

The rearrangement uses TRBV19 and TRBJ1-2; TRBD1 might be the D (5 bases). Germline V gene data show CDR1 as LNHDA and CDR2 as SQIVND (reference sequence). The CDR3 consists of 12 residues. V dropped 7 bases and J dropped 5 bases, with 11 bases sitting between them. CDR3 coding DNA: TGTGCCAGTATGCAGGGTCTATATGGCTACACCTTC. Protein sequence: CASMQGLYGYTF.

This rearrangement joins TRBV4-3 to TRBJ1-3; D unresolved. Germline V gene data show CDR1 as LGHNA and CDR2 as YSLEER. Trimming took off 0 bases at V and 4 bases at J, with 13 bases between the two ends. This CDR3 comprises 16 residues. CDR3 nucleotides: TGCGCCAGCAGCCAAGATTCTGGGAGATCCGGAAACACCATATATTTT. As protein: CASSQDSGRSGNTIYF.

The chain has TRBV5-4 and TRBJ2-2; 12 nucleotides align to TRBD2. Trimming cost V 4 bases and J 6 bases; bases outside gene matches: 10. Germline V CDR1 and CDR2: SGHNT, YYREEE (reference sequence). This CDR3 comprises 17 residues. The CDR3, as DNA: TGTGCCAGCAGCCCTCGGGCTAGCGGGAGGGAGTCCGGGGAGCTGTTTTTT. Protein: CASSPRASGRESGELFF.

In nucleotides, the CDR3 is TGTGCCAGCAGCCCCGGGATTAGGAATTCACCCCTCCACTTT. Protein product: CASSPGIRNSPLHF. This rearrangement joins TRBV28 to TRBJ1-6, with D uncertain. Trimming took 6 bases from V and 7 from J, leaving 13 bases between them. This CDR3 spans 14 amino acids. The V gene's germline CDR1 is MDHEN and CDR2 SYDVKM.

This chain joins TRBV9 and TRBJ1-1; D call uncertain. Germline loops: CDR1 SGDLS, CDR2 YYNGEE. The CDR3 is 13 amino acids. With 3 bases removed from V and 0 bases from J, the gap between germline ends came to 6 bases. The CDR3 here is CASSATVNTEAFF. Written as DNA, the CDR3 is TGTGCCAGCAGCGCCACAGTGAACACTGAAGCTTTCTTT.

The chain has TRBV7-9 and TRBJ2-7; 7 bases map to TRBD1. Germline assignment: CDR1 SEHNR and CDR2 FQNEAQ (reference sequence). Losses at the gene ends were 3 bases for V and 7 bases for J; bases not matched to a gene: 9. This CDR3 contains 14 residues. CDR3 region: CASSLTTGSGEQYF. DNA of the CDR3: TGTGCCAGCAGCTTGACGACAGGGTCGGGGGAGCAGTACTTC.

The chain couples TRBV18 to TRBJ2-7; TRBD2 agrees at 9 bases. V trimming: 0 bases; J trimming: 2 bases; junction bases outside the gene matches: 2. The CDR3 consists of 15 residues. Germline V CDR1 and CDR2: KGHSH, LQKENI. This chain's CDR3 is CASSPPLAGTYEQYF. The CDR3 region has the DNA TGTGCCAGCTCACCACCTCTAGCGGGAACCTACGAGCAGTACTTC.

The CDR3 region is CASSLSRGGGETQYF. In DNA form, the CDR3 reads TGTGCCAGCAGCTTATCAAGGGGCGGGGGGGAGACCCAGTACTTC. The genes are TRBV11-2 and TRBJ2-5; 8 bases map to TRBD2. Germline lookup yields CDR1 SGHAT and CDR2 FQNNGV. J gave up 5 bases and V 2 bases, and 7 bases lay outside the gene matches. There are 15 residues in the CDR3.

This rearrangement joins TRBV18 to TRBJ2-3; 7 positions match TRBD1. Germline assignment: CDR1 KGHSH and CDR2 LQKENI. V lost 6 bases, J lost 1 base, and 7 bases stayed unmatched. The CDR3 consists of 15 residues. In DNA, the CDR3 is TGTGCCAGCTCCCTCGGACAGGTCGGCACAGATACGCAGTATTTT. This encodes CASSLGQVGTDTQYF.

The J gene is TRBJ2-7, the V gene TRBV2; 12 nucleotides agree with TRBD1. The germline V gene encodes CDR1 SNHLY and CDR2 FYNNEI. The CDR3 runs 13 residues. Unmatched junction bases numbered 3, after V lost 6 bases and J lost 6 bases. The CDR3 here is CASRRDRGREQYF. CDR3 DNA: TGTGCCAGCAGGAGGGACAGGGGGCGCGAGCAGTACTTC. The variable domain in full, with the rest retrieved from reference TRBV2 and TRBJ2-7, is EPEVTQTPSHQVTQMGQEVILRCVPISNHLYFYWYRQILGQKVEFLVSFYNNEISEKSEIFDDQFSVERPDGSNFTLKIRSTKLEDSAMYFCASRRDRGREQYFGPGTRLTVT.

The CDR3 is CASSPGGQGEVEQYF. CDR3 sequence (DNA): TGTGCCAGCAGCCCGGGAGGACAGGGGGAGGTCGAGCAGTACTTC. The chain carries TRBV5-4 and TRBJ2-7, with 10 bases that match TRBD1. Trimming took 4 bases from V and 6 from J; bases not matched to a gene: 10. Per the germline V gene, CDR1 is SGHNT and CDR2 is YYREEE (reference sequence). The CDR3 consists of 15 residues.

The V call is TRBV19, the J call TRBJ1-1, with D hard to call. The CDR3 runs to 13 residues. V was cut by 7 bases and J by 5 bases, with 14 bases left in between. CDR1 is LNHDA and CDR2 is SQIVND in the germline V gene (reference sequence). CDR3 sequence: CASTGGIRTEAFF. The CDR3, as DNA: TGTGCCAGTACAGGAGGGATTCGGACTGAAGCTTTCTTT.

In DNA form, the CDR3 reads TGTGCCACCAGCAGCCCCACTAGCGGAGAGACCCAGTACTTC. Translating gives CATSSPTSGETQYF. This chain links TRBV15 with TRBJ2-5; 8 bases align to TRBD2. The V and J ends lost 3 bases and 4 bases, in that order; junction bases with no gene match: 4. CDR3 length equals 14 residues. Germline CDR1 and CDR2: LNHNV and YYDKDF (reference sequence).

This sequence joins TRBV5-1 and TRBJ2-7; 9 bases fit TRBD1. The CDR3 sequence is 18 residues long. The V segment lost 4 bases and the J segment 4 bases; nucleotides outside the gene matches: 18. Germline-derived CDR1 and CDR2 are SGHRS and YFSETQ. In nucleotides, the CDR3 is TGCGCCAGCAGCCAGACCGGGACAGGGATCCGGCTTGGATACGAGCAGTACTTC. Translating gives CASSQTGTGIRLGYEQYF.

This sequence joins TRBV29-1 and TRBJ2-7; D possibly corresponds to TRBD1 (6 bases). Germline V lookup: CDR1 SQVTM, CDR2 ANQGSEA. The CDR3 runs to 14 residues. Between the trimmed V and J ends, which lost 3 bases and 7 bases, there was a span of 19 bases. CDR3 sequence: CSVELGATTWEQYF. Here the CDR3 DNA reads TGCAGCGTTGAGTTGGGGGCGACGACCTGGGAGCAGTACTTC.

The chain joins TRBV19 to TRBJ1-3; D is unresolved. CDR1 and CDR2 from the germline V gene are LNHDA and SQIVND (reference sequence). The ends were cut back, 4 bases at V and 7 bases at J, with 8 bases in the middle. This CDR3 comprises 12 residues. The CDR3 sequence: CASSKRENTIYF. The CDR3, as DNA: TGTGCCAGTAGTAAAAGGGAGAACACCATATATTTT.

This sequence joins TRBV27 and TRBJ2-1; 10 bases agree with TRBD1. This CDR3 spans 21 amino acids. V shed 1 base, J shed 2 bases, and the junction held 17 bases outside the gene matches. Germline loops: CDR1 MNHEY, CDR2 SMNVEV (reference sequence). CDR3 nucleotides: TGTGCCAGCAGTTTATATGATGACAGGGGGCGCCTAGCGCTCCCCTACAATGAGCAGTTCTTC. Encoded protein: CASSLYDDRGRLALPYNEQFF.

The rearrangement joins TRBV9 to TRBJ2-5; D is possibly TRBD2 (6 bases). The V gene lost 0 bases and the J gene lost 1 base, with 19 bases spanning the gap. Germline CDR1 reads SGDLS; CDR2 reads YYNGEE. CDR3 length: 18 residues. The CDR3 DNA reads TGTGCCAGCAGCGTAGGGAGGGGCTGGCGAGGAACCCAAGAGACCCAGTACTTC. This codes for CASSVGRGWRGTQETQYF.